This T cell receptor beta chain derives from a study of T-cell reconstitution after alpha-beta-depleted transplantation in children (dated by TCRdb to 2015 to 2016). Study-wide context: The study quantitatively tracked T-cell immune reconstitution after TCRalphabeta/CD19-depleted allogeneic hematopoietic cell transplantation in children using TCR repertoire profiling.

The sample's treatment or condition label, in plain terms: allogeneic hematopoietic cell transplantation with graft depleted of TCRalphabeta T cells and CD19 B cells. TCRalphabeta/CD19-depleted allogeneic hematopoietic cell grafts were given to the transplant recipients, all of whom were children. The full study reports these points: Over subsequent months, a decline in hyperexpanded clone frequencies was noted, and after one year, T-cell counts and TCRbeta diversity were mostly ascribed to newly produced T cells. About two months after transplant, the apparently early recovery of alphabetaT-cell counts reportedly depended on just several hundred clones that had expanded rapidly and came from non-depleted graft cells. In some patients, high TCRbeta diversity at day 60 was attributed to recipient T cells and intrathymic progenitors that had survived conditioning.

V was cut back by 4 bases and J by 6 bases, leaving a gap of 18 bases between them. From cysteine to phenylalanine, the CDR3 is 15 amino acids long. Left in the record is the CDR3 DNA by itself, 45 bases read in frame from the first base. The germline V gene (reference sequence) specifies SEHNR as CDR1 and FQNEAQ as CDR2. To prepare the library, PCR was applied. These reads were obtained on an Illumina HiSeq 2500. Molecular barcoding was employed in the preparation of TCR libraries, with unique molecular identifiers being used to normalize TCRbeta repertoire quantification. TCRdb passed the public sequencing reads through fastp at Q25 and MiXCR, retaining productive beta sequences. Every distinct CDR3 protein forms one entry, paired with its most common genes and DNA. For this sample the table gives 200,000 or so distinct CDR3 sequences, of which 6.3% were detected only once. The top ten constitute around 4.4% of the sample.

This clonotype was counted many times. Its antigen remains undetermined. No quality values exist for individual bases; no much larger clone is one base distant. The sequences come from PBMCs, collected before TCRalphabeta/CD19-depleted stem cell transplant. The chain joins TRBV7-9 to TRBJ2-5; TRBD2 might be the D gene, on 6 matching bases. The origin of this receptor is a girl under three years old with combined immunodeficiency, due to receive a stem cell transplant. The DNA reads as follows: TGTGCCAGCAGCTCTATACTAGCAGGCGGTCAGACCCAGTACTTC. Translated, it gives CASSSILAGGQTQYF.